This T cell receptor beta chain is drawn from a study of cytomegalovirus exposure and HLA in healthy donors. With 5 bases clipped from V and 6 bases from J, the junction kept 5 bases outside the gene matches. The germline V gene has CDR1 SGDLS and CDR2 YYNGEE. This CDR3 contains 14 residues. The study, taken as a whole, reports: In terms of immune exposure information, only CMV serostatus was available. Analysis performed later found 16,951 TCR beta sequences associated with HLA alleles at 0.05 false discovery rate. In a later analysis, a missense DCLRE1C variant was linked to TCR beta V- and J-gene trimming.

The PCR employed 60 Vbeta primers together with 13 Jbeta primers. Some clones are missing from TCRdb's copy, which holds only in-frame ones; the method was immunoSEQ multiplex PCR. The data show more than 95,000 clones, around 74% seen once. Concerning this clone itself: Antigen unknown.

This chain uses TRBV9 with TRBJ1-4, with 9 bases fitting TRBD1. Sequencing was carried out using PBMCs. The clonotype originates from a woman aged 40 to 50 in good health and CMV-seropositive. The CDR3 spells CASSPDRGDEKLFF. As DNA, the CDR3 is TGTGCCAGCAGTCCGGACAGGGGAGATGAAAAACTGTTTTTT. Filled out from reference TRBV9 and TRBJ1-4, the complete variable domain reads DSGVTQTPKHLITATGQRVTLRCSPRSGDLSVYWYQQSLDQGLQFLIQYYNGEERAKGNILERFSAQQFPDLHSELNLSSLELGDSALYFCASSPDRGDEKLFFGSGTQLSVL.